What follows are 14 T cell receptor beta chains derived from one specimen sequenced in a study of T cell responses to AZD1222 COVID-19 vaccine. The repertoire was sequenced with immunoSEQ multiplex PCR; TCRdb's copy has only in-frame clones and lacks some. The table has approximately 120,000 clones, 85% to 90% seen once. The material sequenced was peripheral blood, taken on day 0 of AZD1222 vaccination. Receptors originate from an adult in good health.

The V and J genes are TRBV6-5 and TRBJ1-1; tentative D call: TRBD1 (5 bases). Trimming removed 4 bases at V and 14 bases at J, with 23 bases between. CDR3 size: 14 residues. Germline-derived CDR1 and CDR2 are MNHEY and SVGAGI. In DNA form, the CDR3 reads TGTGCCAGCAGTTCCGATAGTATAAGGGGAAAGAGGTTCTTT. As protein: CASSSDSIRGKRFF.

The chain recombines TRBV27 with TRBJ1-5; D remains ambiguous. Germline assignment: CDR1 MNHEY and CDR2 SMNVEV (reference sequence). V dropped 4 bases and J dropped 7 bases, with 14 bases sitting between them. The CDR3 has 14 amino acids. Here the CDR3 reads CASSSLDGRQPQHF. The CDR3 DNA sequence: TGTGCCAGCAGTTCTTTGGACGGGCGGCAGCCCCAGCATTTT.

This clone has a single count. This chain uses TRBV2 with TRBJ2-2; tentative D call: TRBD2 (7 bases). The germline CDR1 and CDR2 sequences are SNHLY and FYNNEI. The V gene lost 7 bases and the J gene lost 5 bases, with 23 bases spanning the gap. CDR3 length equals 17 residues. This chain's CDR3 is CASTSSFGGLATGELFF. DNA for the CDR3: TGTGCCAGCACTTCCTCCTTCGGGGGGCTAGCGACCGGGGAGCTGTTTTTT.

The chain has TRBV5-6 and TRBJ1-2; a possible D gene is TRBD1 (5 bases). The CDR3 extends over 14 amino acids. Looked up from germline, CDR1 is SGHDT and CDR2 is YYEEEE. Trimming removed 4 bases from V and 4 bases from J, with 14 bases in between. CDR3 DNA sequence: TGTGCCAGCAGCCAAGAAGGAGGGGCCTATGGCTACACCTTC. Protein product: CASSQEGGAYGYTF.

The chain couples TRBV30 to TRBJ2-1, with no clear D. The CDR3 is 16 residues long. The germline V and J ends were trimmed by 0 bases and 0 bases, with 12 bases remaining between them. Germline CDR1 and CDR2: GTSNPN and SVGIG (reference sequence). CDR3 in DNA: TGTGCCTGGAGTGTAGGTGGTGTGAGCTCCTACAATGAGCAGTTCTTC. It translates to CAWSVGGVSSYNEQFF.

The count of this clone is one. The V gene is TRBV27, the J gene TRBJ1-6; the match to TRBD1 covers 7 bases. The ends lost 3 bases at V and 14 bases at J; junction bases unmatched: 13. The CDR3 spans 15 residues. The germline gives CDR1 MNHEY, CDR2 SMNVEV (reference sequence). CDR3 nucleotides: TGTGCCAGCAGTTTTGGGTCAGGGGGAGTCTTGTCCCTCCACTTT. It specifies CASSFGSGGVLSLHF.

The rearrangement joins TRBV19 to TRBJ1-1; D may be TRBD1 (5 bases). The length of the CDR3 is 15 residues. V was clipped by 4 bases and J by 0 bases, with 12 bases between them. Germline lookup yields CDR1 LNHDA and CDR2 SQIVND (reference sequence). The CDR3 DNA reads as TGTGCCAGTAGTACGTACAGGACGCTGAACACTGAAGCTTTCTTT. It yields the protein CASSTYRTLNTEAFF.

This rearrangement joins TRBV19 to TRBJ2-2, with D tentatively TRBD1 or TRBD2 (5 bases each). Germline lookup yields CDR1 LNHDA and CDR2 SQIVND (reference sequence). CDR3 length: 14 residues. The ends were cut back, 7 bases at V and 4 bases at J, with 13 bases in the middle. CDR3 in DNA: TGTGCCAGTACCCGGGGCTGGGGCACCGGGGAGCTGTTTTTT. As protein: CASTRGWGTGELFF.

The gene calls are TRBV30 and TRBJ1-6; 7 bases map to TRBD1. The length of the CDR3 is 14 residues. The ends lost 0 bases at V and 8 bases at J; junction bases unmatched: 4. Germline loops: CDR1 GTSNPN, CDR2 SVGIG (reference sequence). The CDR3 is CAWSVGRGYSPLHF. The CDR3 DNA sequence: TGTGCCTGGAGTGTAGGCAGGGGGTATTCACCCCTCCACTTT.

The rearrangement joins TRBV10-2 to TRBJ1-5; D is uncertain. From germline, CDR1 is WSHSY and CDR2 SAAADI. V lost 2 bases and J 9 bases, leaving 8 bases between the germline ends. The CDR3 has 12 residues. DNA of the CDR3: TGCGCCAGCAGTGAGGGGCGGGTGCCCCAGCATTTT. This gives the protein CASSEGRVPQHF.

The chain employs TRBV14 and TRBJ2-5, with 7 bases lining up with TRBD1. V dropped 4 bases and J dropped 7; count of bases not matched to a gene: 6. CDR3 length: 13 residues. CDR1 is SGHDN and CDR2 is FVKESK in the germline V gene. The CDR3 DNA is TGTGCCAGCAGCCGGGGACAGCCGGGGACCCAGTACTTC. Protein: CASSRGQPGTQYF.

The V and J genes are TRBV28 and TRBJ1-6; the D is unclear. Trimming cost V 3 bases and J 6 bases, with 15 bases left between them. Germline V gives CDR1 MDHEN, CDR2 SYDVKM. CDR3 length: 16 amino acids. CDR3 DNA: TGTGCCAGCAGTTTGATTGGACCGCCTCGTAATTCACCCCTCCACTTT. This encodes CASSLIGPPRNSPLHF.

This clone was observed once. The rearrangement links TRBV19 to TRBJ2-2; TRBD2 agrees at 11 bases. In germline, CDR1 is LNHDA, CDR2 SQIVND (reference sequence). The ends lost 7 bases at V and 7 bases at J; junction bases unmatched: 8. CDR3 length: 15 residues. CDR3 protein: CASKALAGVFGELFF. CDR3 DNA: TGTGCCAGTAAAGCACTAGCGGGAGTTTTCGGGGAGCTGTTTTTT.

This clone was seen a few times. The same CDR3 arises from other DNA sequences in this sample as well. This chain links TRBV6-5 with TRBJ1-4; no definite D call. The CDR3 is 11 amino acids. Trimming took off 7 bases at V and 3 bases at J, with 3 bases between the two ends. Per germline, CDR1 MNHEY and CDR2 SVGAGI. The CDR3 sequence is CASTPNEKLFF. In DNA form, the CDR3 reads TGTGCCAGCACGCCTAATGAAAAACTGTTTTTT.